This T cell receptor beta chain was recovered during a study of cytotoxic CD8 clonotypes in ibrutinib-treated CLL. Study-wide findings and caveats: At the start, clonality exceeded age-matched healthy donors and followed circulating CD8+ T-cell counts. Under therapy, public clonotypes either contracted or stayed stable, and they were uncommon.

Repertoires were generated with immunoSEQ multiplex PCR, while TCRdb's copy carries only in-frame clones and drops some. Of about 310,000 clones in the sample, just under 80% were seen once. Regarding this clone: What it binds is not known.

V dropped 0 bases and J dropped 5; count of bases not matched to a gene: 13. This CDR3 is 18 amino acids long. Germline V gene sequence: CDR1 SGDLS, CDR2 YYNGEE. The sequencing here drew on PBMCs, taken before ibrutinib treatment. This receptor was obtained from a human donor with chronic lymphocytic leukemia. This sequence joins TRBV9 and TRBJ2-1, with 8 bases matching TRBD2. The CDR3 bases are TGTGCCAGCAGCGTAGTTACTAGCGGTCAAACCTATAACAATGAGCAGTTCTTC. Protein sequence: CASSVVTSGQTYNNEQFF.